These T cell receptor beta chains were read from a single sample in a study of blood T cells in healthy people across ages. TCRdb called the 5' RACE reads again in MiXCR, with one record for every CDR3 protein. In the table there are some 640,000 distinct CDR3 sequences, more than 40% of which are singletons. Sequenced: blood. Source of these receptors: a woman aged 60-75 years in good health. The CDR3 runs from the conserved cysteine through the conserved F or W. A D gene is named only where the DNA matches it firmly. Clone size, where shown, is once, few, many, or a class for clones that have expanded.

TRBV3-1	TRBJ2-7	TRBD1	-	TGTGCCAGCAGCCAAGATAGTGGGACAGCCTCCTACGAGCAGTACTTC	CASSQDSGTASYEQYF
TRBV5-1	TRBJ2-1	TRBD2	few	TGCGCCAGTAGACTCGGGACTAGCGGGAGGGCTGAGCAGTTCTTC	CASRLGTSGRAEQFF
TRBV18	TRBJ1-6	-	-	TGTGCCAGCTCACCCGGGACCTATAATTCACCCCTCCACTTT	CASSPGTYNSPLHF
TRBV12-3/TRBV12-4	TRBJ1-1	-	-	TGTGCCAGCAGTGTAAAAGTAGGGCGCTCTGAAGCTTTCTTT	CASSVKVGRSEAFF
TRBV20-1	TRBJ1-2	TRBD1	once	TGCAGTGCTAGTAGTCCGACAGGGGTAAACTATGGCTACACCTTC	CSASSPTGVNYGYTF
TRBV15	TRBJ2-3	-	-	TGTGCCACCAGCAGAGATAAGAACGGGGGGCGTACAGATACGCAGTATTTT	CATSRDKNGGRTDTQYF
TRBV2	TRBJ1-2	TRBD1	-	TGTGCCAGCAGTGAACAGGGGGATGGCTACACCTTC	CASSEQGDGYTF
TRBV2	TRBJ1-5	-	-	TGTGCCAGCAGTGATTCAAGTAGCAATCAGCCCCAGCATTTT	CASSDSSSNQPQHF
TRBV11-2	TRBJ2-4	TRBD1	few	TGTGCCAGCAGCTTGACAGGGCGGATGGACATTCAGTACTTC	CASSLTGRMDIQYF
TRBV20-1	TRBJ2-5	-	-	TGCAGTGCTAGAGATCAATCTAGACTCCAAGAGTCCCAGTACTTC	CSARDQSRLQESQYF
TRBV4-3	TRBJ2-7	TRBD1	many	TGCGCCAGCAGCCCCGGGACAGGGGGAGGCTACGAGCAGTACTTC	CASSPGTGGGYEQYF
TRBV2	TRBJ2-5	-	few	TGTGCCAGCAGTGAATACGCAGGGAGTCAGACCCAGTACTTC	CASSEYAGSQTQYF
TRBV28	TRBJ2-5	-	-	TGTGCCAGCAGTCGCCCCCCGGGGACTTCGGCGTACTTC	CASSRPPGTSAYF
TRBV27	TRBJ1-2	-	few	TGTGCCAGCAGTTTTGAGGGGCCCTATGGCTACACCTTC	CASSFEGPYGYTF
TRBV7-2	TRBJ2-5	-	-	TGTGCCAGCAGCTTACGTCCATCCCGCTTGAGGGACCAAGAGACCCAGTACTTC	CASSLRPSRLRDQETQYF
TRBV4-3	TRBJ2-1	-	few	TGCGCCAGCAGCTGGTCCGGGAGCACCTACAATGAGCAGTTCTTC	CASSWSGSTYNEQFF
TRBV20-1	TRBJ2-7	TRBD2	-	TGCAGTGCTAGGGATCCCAAGACTAGCGGGAGATCCTACGAGCAGTACTTC	CSARDPKTSGRSYEQYF
TRBV29-1	TRBJ2-3	TRBD2	many	TGCAGCGTTGGGGCTAGCGGGAGTGATACGCAGTATTTT	CSVGASGSDTQYF
TRBV6-1	TRBJ2-5	TRBD2	-	TGTGCCAGCGCCCTAGCGGGAGGGGGGACCCAGTACTTC	CASALAGGGTQYF
TRBV5-6	TRBJ1-5	-	-	TGTGCCAGCAGCCGCAGGACCGAACGGAGCAATCAGCCCCAGCATTTT	CASSRRTERSNQPQHF
TRBV4-2	TRBJ2-7	TRBD2	-	TGTGCCAGCAGCCAGGGGGAGGGGAGCTCCTACGAGCAGTACTTC	CASSQGEGSSYEQYF
TRBV28	TRBJ1-1	-	-	TGTGCCAGCAGTTCCCCTCGGGGGATGAACACTGAAGCTTTCTTT	CASSSPRGMNTEAFF
TRBV5-5	TRBJ1-2	-	-	TGTGCCAGCAGCGTGGGGGGGAGCGGTGGCTACACCTTC	CASSVGGSGGYTF
TRBV12-3/TRBV12-4	TRBJ2-2	-	-	TGTGCCAGCAGTTTTCCGAGGGGAGAAGTTAGCACCGGGGAGCTGTTTTTT	CASSFPRGEVSTGELFF
TRBV4-3	TRBJ1-4	-	-	TGCGCCAGCAGCCACGGAGACAGGCTAAATGAAAAACTGTTTTTT	CASSHGDRLNEKLFF
TRBV15	TRBJ2-1	-	-	TGTGCCACCAGCAGTGTACGGGGCAATGAGCAGTTCTTC	CATSSVRGNEQFF
TRBV4-1	TRBJ2-3	TRBD2	many	TGCGCCAGCAGCCCAGAGGGCCTAGCGGGACCCTACACAGATACGCAGTATTTT	CASSPEGLAGPYTDTQYF
TRBV20-1	TRBJ2-7	TRBD1	-	TGCAGTGCGCTCCCGGGACAGGGCCCGGAGAGCCAGTACTTC	CSALPGQGPESQYF
TRBV15	TRBJ1-5	-	-	TGTGCCACCAGCAGAGAGGGCCTACGGGGGAGACGTCAGCCCCAGCATTTT	CATSREGLRGRRQPQHF